Following are 32 T cell receptor beta chains from one sample sequenced in a study of T cell repertoires in cytomegalovirus infection. TCRdb re-called the reads through MiXCR, storing one row per CDR3 protein. The data show 570,000 or so distinct CDR3 sequences, 35% to 50% seen once. No antigen is known for these receptors. Sequencing used cultured PBMCs, obtained from culture after CMV antigen stimulation. Receptors originate from a human donor in good health (CMV status not recorded). Some clones in this sample may be carry-over from other donors' samples.

The chain combines TRBV7-9 with TRBJ1-1, with D uncertain. V was clipped by 4 bases and J by 8 bases, with 14 bases between them. The CDR3 length is 13 residues. The germline V gene has CDR1 SEHNR and CDR2 FQNEAQ (reference sequence). The CDR3 nucleotides read TGTGCCAGCAGCTCGGAGGGCGGGTCCGAAGCTTTCTTT. This codes for CASSSEGGSEAFF. Based on the CDR3 plus reference TRBV7-9 and TRBJ1-1, the full variable domain is DTGVSQNPRHKITKRGQNVTFRCDPISEHNRLYWYRQTLGQGPEFLTYFQNEAQLEKSRLLSDRFSAERPKGSFSTLEIQRTEQGDSAMYLCASSSEGGSEAFFGQGTRLTVV.

In DNA, the CDR3 is TGTGCCAGCAGTTCACGGACAGAGAGCTCCTACGAGCAGTACTTC. Protein sequence: CASSSRTESSYEQYF. The chain is built from TRBV12-3 or TRBV12-4 and TRBJ2-7; D is possibly TRBD1 (6 bases). V lost 4 bases, J lost 0 bases, and 13 bases lay in between. The CDR3 spans 15 residues.

Only a few counts were recorded for this clonotype. The V call is TRBV4-2, the J call TRBJ2-2, with D maybe TRBD2 (7 bases). CDR3 length: 17 amino acids. The germline V gene has CDR1 LGHNA and CDR2 YNFKEQ. Trimming pared 0 bases from V and 6 bases from J, leaving 17 bases between. The CDR3 loop reads CASSQDREAGAPGELFF. The CDR3 nucleotides read TGTGCCAGCAGCCAAGATCGGGAGGCAGGGGCCCCCGGGGAGCTGTTTTTT.

The chain has TRBV28 and TRBJ1-6; possibly TRBD1 for D (6 bases). Per germline, CDR1 MDHEN and CDR2 SYDVKM. This CDR3 has 14 amino acids. The V gene lost 6 bases and the J gene lost 8 bases, with 14 bases spanning the gap. The CDR3 region has the DNA TGTGCCAGCAGGCCGCGGGGGCAGGATTCACCCCTCCACTTT. Protein product: CASRPRGQDSPLHF.

The chain carries TRBV19 and TRBJ1-2; D uncertain. The germline V and J ends were trimmed by 3 bases and 1 base, with 6 bases remaining between them. The germline V gene has CDR1 LNHDA and CDR2 SQIVND (reference sequence). This CDR3 region has 13 residues. CDR3 loop: CASSMFGNYGYTF. The CDR3 nucleotides read TGTGCCAGTAGTATGTTTGGTAACTATGGCTACACCTTC.

The chain is built from TRBV6-7 and TRBJ2-1, with 8 bases aligning to TRBD1. TRBV6-7 is identified as an open reading frame with a role that is uncertain. The CDR3 covers 15 residues. Unmatched junction bases numbered 5, after V lost 2 bases and J lost 5 bases. The CDR3 reads CASSYPGTGNNEQFF. The CDR3 DNA is TGTGCCAGCAGTTACCCCGGGACAGGCAACAATGAGCAGTTCTTC.

This clonotype was recorded many times. The V call is TRBV7-2, the J call TRBJ1-6; no reliable D call. The CDR3 runs 13 residues. CDR1 is SGHTA and CDR2 is FQGNSA in the germline V gene. V lost 5 bases, J lost 9 bases, and 11 bases lay in between. CDR3 nucleotide sequence: TGTGCCAGCAGCACGATTAGGCGTTCACCCCTCCACTTT. It translates to CASSTIRRSPLHF. Filled out from reference TRBV7-2 and TRBJ1-6, the complete variable domain reads GAGVSQSPSNKVTEKGKDVELRCDPISGHTALYWYRQSLGQGLEFLIYFQGNSAPDKSGLPSDRFSAERTGGSVSTLTIQRTQQEDSAVYLCASSTIRRSPLHFGNGTRLTVT.

This clonotype was detected only a few times. V gene TRBV7-2 combines with J gene TRBJ2-3; TRBD2 matches at 12 bases. V lost 4 bases and J lost 0; bases outside the gene matches: 5. The CDR3 spans 17 residues. Germline V gene sequence: CDR1 SGHTA, CDR2 FQGNSA. The CDR3 nucleotides are TGTGCCAGCAGCTCGTCACTAGCGGGAGGAAGCACAGATACGCAGTATTTT. This translates into CASSSSLAGGSTDTQYF.

For this clonotype: A junction end diverges from the germline sequence, so it may reflect a read error. V gene TRBV18 combines with J gene TRBJ2-4, with a weak D call TRBD1 (5 bases). Germline CDR1 and CDR2: KGHSH and LQKENI. The CDR3 is 15 amino acids. The CDR3 sequence: CASTPNPDTANIQYF. DNA of the CDR3: TGTGCCAGCACACCAAATCCGGACACAGCAAACATTCAGTACTTC.

This sequence joins TRBV12-3 or TRBV12-4 and TRBJ1-2, with 9 bases lining up with TRBD1. V lost 6 bases, J lost 6 bases, and 11 bases stayed unmatched. The CDR3 is 15 amino acids. CDR3 nucleotide sequence: TGTGCCAGCAGGGAAACCGGGACAGGGAAGGATGGCTACACCTTC. Translated, it gives CASRETGTGKDGYTF.

The CDR3 spells CASSYSKQGTGGNTIYF. The CDR3 bases are TGTGCCAGCAGTTACTCAAAACAGGGGACTGGTGGAAACACCATATATTTT. This sequence joins TRBV6-6 and TRBJ1-3; TRBD1 aligns across 7 bases. Germline CDR1 reads MNHNY; CDR2 reads SVGAGI (reference sequence). With 0 bases clipped from V and 3 bases from J, the junction kept 8 bases outside the gene matches. The CDR3 loop spans 17 amino acids.

The chain couples TRBV19 to TRBJ2-2; D is possibly TRBD1 (7 bases). Germline V gene data show CDR1 as LNHDA and CDR2 as SQIVND (reference sequence). Trimming removed 7 bases at V and 6 bases at J, with 21 bases between. This CDR3 spans 16 amino acids. CDR3 in amino acids: CASTAGFQGGAGELFF. CDR3 nucleotides: TGTGCCAGTACCGCTGGGTTTCAGGGGGGCGCCGGGGAGCTGTTTTTT.

J is TRBJ1-2 and V is TRBV12-3 or TRBV12-4; D remains ambiguous. This CDR3 has 13 residues. Between the trimmed V and J ends, which lost 7 bases and 2 bases, there was a span of 11 bases. The CDR3 bases are TGTGCCAGCACGCCGTCGGGGAACTATGGCTACACCTTC. Amino acid sequence: CASTPSGNYGYTF.

The V and J genes are TRBV28 and TRBJ2-7, with D hard to call. This CDR3 is 14 amino acids long. Trimming stripped 5 bases from V and 3 bases from J, with 14 bases between. In germline, CDR1 is MDHEN, CDR2 SYDVKM. CDR3 protein: CASSPSSGNYEQYF. CDR3 DNA sequence: TGTGCCAGCAGTCCCTCGTCGGGCAACTACGAGCAGTACTTC.

This clonotype was observed a handful of times. This chain uses TRBV5-1 with TRBJ1-1; no reliable D call. Germline V gene sequence: CDR1 SGHRS, CDR2 YFSETQ. The ends were cut back, 1 base at V and 4 bases at J, with 8 bases in the middle. The CDR3 covers 13 residues. The CDR3 protein is CASSLPSVTEAFF. The CDR3 DNA follows: TGCGCCAGCAGCTTGCCGTCAGTCACTGAAGCTTTCTTT.

This clonotype was recorded a few times. The genes are TRBV29-1 and TRBJ1-5, with D possibly matching TRBD1 (5 bases). V lost 7 bases and J 7 bases, leaving 17 bases between the germline ends. CDR3 length: 13 amino acids. Germline CDR1 is SQVTM and CDR2 is ANQGSEA. CDR3 sequence (DNA): TGCAGCGCCGCCGTCGGGGCCGGCCAGCCCCAGCATTTT. This encodes CSAAVGAGQPQHF. The complete variable domain, with remaining parts taken from reference TRBV29-1 and TRBJ1-5, reads SAVISQKPSRDICQRGTSLTIQCQVDSQVTMMFWYRQQPGQSLTLIATANQGSEATYESGFVIDKFPISRPNLTFSTLTVSNMSPEDSSIYLCSAAVGAGQPQHFGDGTRLSIL.

The rearrangement uses TRBV6-1 and TRBJ1-4; D gene unclear. V shed 0 bases and J shed 8 bases, with 10 bases lying between them. Germline V gene sequence: CDR1 MNHNS, CDR2 SASEGT. The CDR3 has 14 residues. CDR3 sequence (DNA): TGTGCCAGCAGTGAAGCGGCAGCTGACGAAAAACTGTTTTTT. Translating gives CASSEAAADEKLFF.

The V gene is TRBV20-1, the J gene TRBJ2-1; 10 bases align to TRBD1. The ends lost 3 bases at V and 7 bases at J; junction bases unmatched: 9. Germline V gives CDR1 DFQATT, CDR2 SNEGSKA (reference sequence). The CDR3 runs to 15 residues. The CDR3 coding sequence is TGCAGTGCTAGCCCATCCGGGACAGGGGTAAATGAGCAGTTCTTC. Translated, it gives CSASPSGTGVNEQFF.

As DNA, the CDR3 is TGTGCCAGCAGCTTGGGGCCGGGACTAGCGGAGGAAGAGACCCAGTACTTC. Amino acids: CASSLGPGLAEEETQYF. The chain couples TRBV5-4 to TRBJ2-5; TRBD2 matches 11 bases. Germline V gives CDR1 SGHNT, CDR2 YYREEE (reference sequence). The CDR3 runs to 17 residues. V lost 0 bases and J lost 3; bases outside the gene matches: 7.

This clonotype has a handful of counts. The chain combines TRBV7-2 with TRBJ2-2; 7 nucleotides align to TRBD2. The V segment lost 2 bases and the J segment 4 bases; nucleotides outside the gene matches: 7. Germline values: CDR1 SGHTA, CDR2 FQGNSA. This CDR3 has 16 amino acids. The CDR3 coding sequence is TGTGCCAGCAGCTTACGGCCTAGCGGTGGCACCGGGGAGCTGTTTTTT. Translating it yields CASSLRPSGGTGELFF.

This clonotype was detected many times. The genes are TRBV7-2 and TRBJ2-1; 10 bases align to TRBD2. Germline lookup yields CDR1 SGHTA and CDR2 FQGNSA. Germline trimming cut 9 bases from V and 6 bases from J; bases unmatched to any gene: 11. This CDR3 is built from 15 residues. This CDR3 reads CASVLMLAGVNEQFF. DNA of the CDR3: TGTGCCAGTGTATTGATGCTAGCGGGAGTCAATGAGCAGTTCTTC.

This clonotype turned up a few times. The CDR3 loop reads CASSLGELARTDNEQFF. The DNA for the CDR3 is TGTGCCAGCAGCTTGGGTGAACTAGCGAGAACAGACAATGAGCAGTTCTTC. V usage is TRBV11-3 and J usage is TRBJ2-1; TRBD2 matches 7 bases. The CDR3 covers 17 residues. The ends lost 3 bases at V and 5 bases at J; junction bases unmatched: 13. CDR1 is SGHNT and CDR2 is YENEEA in the germline V gene.

The rearrangement links TRBV20-1 to TRBJ2-7; D is uncertain. Germline V lookup: CDR1 DFQATT, CDR2 SNEGSKA (reference sequence). Trimming shortened V by 6 bases and J by 5 bases, and 11 bases separated the two germline ends. The CDR3 totals 11 residues. CDR3 protein: CSASGAHEQYF. CDR3 sequence (DNA): TGCAGTGCCAGTGGCGCCCACGAGCAGTACTTC.

This chain links TRBV12-3 or TRBV12-4 with TRBJ2-1; 8 bases agree with TRBD2. CDR3 size: 14 residues. The ends lost 6 bases at V and 8 bases at J; junction bases unmatched: 9. CDR3 nucleotide sequence: TGTGCCAGCAGGCCCGGACTAGCTTCCCATGAGCAGTTCTTC. Translation gives CASRPGLASHEQFF.

The gene calls are TRBV11-2 and TRBJ1-2; D is possibly TRBD1 (5 bases). The germline V and J ends were trimmed by 2 bases and 4 bases, with 14 bases remaining between them. Germline lookup yields CDR1 SGHAT and CDR2 FQNNGV. The length of the CDR3 is 15 residues. The CDR3 loop is CASSLHATGGYGYTF. CDR3 sequence (DNA): TGTGCCAGCAGCTTACATGCCACGGGGGGCTATGGCTACACCTTC.

The V and J genes are TRBV20-1 and TRBJ2-7, with D perhaps matching TRBD1 (6 bases). Germline V lookup: CDR1 DFQATT, CDR2 SNEGSKA (reference sequence). The CDR3 is 15 residues long. Trimming shortened V by 1 base and J by 3 bases, and 16 bases separated the two germline ends. The CDR3 DNA reads TGCAGTGCTAGAGGTTTCCGACAGGAGATCTACGAGCAGTACTTC. It codes for CSARGFRQEIYEQYF.

This clonotype has only one observation. This sequence joins TRBV7-2 and TRBJ1-1; D is perhaps TRBD1 (5 bases). V gave up 7 bases and J gave up 5 bases, with 17 bases separating them. CDR3 length equals 14 residues. CDR1 SGHTA and CDR2 FQGNSA come from the germline V gene. The CDR3 DNA is TGTGCCAGCACCTCCCGAGACCGGGGGACTGAAGCTTTCTTT. It is translated as CASTSRDRGTEAFF.

The V call is TRBV7-3, the J call TRBJ1-1; TRBD1 is a possible D gene (5 bases). V was shortened by 2 bases and J by 3 bases, with 10 bases between the two germline ends. Germline CDR1 and CDR2: SGHTA and FQGTGA. CDR3 length: 14 residues. Written as DNA, the CDR3 is TGTGCCAGCAGCTTAGATGGGGGTTACACTGAAGCTTTCTTT. Its translation: CASSLDGGYTEAFF.

The rearrangement links TRBV7-9 to TRBJ1-2; D is uncertain. The CDR3 runs to 16 residues. V was pared by 4 bases and J by 0 bases, with 15 bases between. Germline CDR1 and CDR2: SEHNR and FQNEAQ (reference sequence). The CDR3 protein is CASSSYDGWANYGYTF. CDR3 in DNA: TGTGCCAGCAGCTCCTACGATGGGTGGGCTAACTATGGCTACACCTTC.

The rearrangement joins TRBV29-1 to TRBJ2-5, with D perhaps TRBD1 (6 bases). Germline CDR1 is SQVTM and CDR2 is ANQGSEA. The CDR3 is 12 amino acids. V lost 6 bases to trimming and J lost 1 base, with 9 bases between them. Here the CDR3 reads CSVGQFQETQYF. CDR3 coding DNA: TGCAGCGTCGGACAGTTCCAAGAGACCCAGTACTTC.

In regard to this clonotype: The junction and the germline gene differ at one end; a read error may be behind it. V usage is TRBV5-8 and J usage is TRBJ2-3; D possibly matches TRBD1 or TRBD2 (7 bases each). Per the germline V gene, CDR1 is SGHTS and CDR2 is YDEGEE. This CDR3 region has 14 residues. Written as DNA, the CDR3 is TGCGCCAGCAGCTTGTCCAGGGGGGGCGATACGCAGTATTTT. As protein: CASSLSRGGDTQYF.

The chain uses TRBV3-1 and TRBJ2-7; D could derive from TRBD1 or TRBD2 (5 bases each). Trimming removed 6 bases from V and 6 bases from J, with 21 bases in between. Per the germline V gene, CDR1 is LGHDT and CDR2 is YNNKEL (reference sequence). The CDR3 totals 15 residues. The CDR3: CASSLSWGILGEQYF. CDR3 coding DNA: TGTGCCAGCAGTCTTAGCTGGGGGATTCTCGGCGAGCAGTACTTC.